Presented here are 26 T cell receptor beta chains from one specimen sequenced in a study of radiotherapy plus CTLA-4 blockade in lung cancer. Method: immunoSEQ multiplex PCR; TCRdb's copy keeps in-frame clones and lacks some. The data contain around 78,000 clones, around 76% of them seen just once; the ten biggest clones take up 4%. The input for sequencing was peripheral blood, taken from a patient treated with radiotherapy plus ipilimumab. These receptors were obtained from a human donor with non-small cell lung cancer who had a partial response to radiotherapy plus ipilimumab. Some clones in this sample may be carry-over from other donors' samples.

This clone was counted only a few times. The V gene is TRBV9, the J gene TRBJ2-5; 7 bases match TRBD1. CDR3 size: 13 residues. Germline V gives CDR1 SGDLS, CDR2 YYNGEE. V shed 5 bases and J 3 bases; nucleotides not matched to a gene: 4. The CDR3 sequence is CASRPGTEETQYF. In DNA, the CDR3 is TGTGCCAGCAGACCCGGGACAGAAGAGACCCAGTACTTC.

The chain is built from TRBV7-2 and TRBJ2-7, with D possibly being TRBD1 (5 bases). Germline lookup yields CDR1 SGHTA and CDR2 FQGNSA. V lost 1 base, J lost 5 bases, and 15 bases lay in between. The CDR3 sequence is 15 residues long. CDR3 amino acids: CASSLEAGKGHEQYF. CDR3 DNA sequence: TGTGCCAGCAGCTTAGAGGCAGGGAAAGGTCACGAGCAGTACTTC.

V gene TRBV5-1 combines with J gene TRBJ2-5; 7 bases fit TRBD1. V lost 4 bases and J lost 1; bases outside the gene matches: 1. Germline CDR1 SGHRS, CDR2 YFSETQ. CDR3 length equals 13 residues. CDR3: CASSRDSQETQYF. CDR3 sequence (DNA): TGCGCCAGCAGCCGGGACAGCCAAGAGACCCAGTACTTC.

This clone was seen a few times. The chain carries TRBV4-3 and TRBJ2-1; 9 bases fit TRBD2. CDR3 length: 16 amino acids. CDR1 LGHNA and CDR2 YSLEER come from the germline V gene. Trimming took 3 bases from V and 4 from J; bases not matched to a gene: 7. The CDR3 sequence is CASSQVRLAVYNEQFF. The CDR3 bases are TGCGCCAGCAGCCAGGTTAGACTAGCGGTATACAATGAGCAGTTCTTC.

This chain's CDR3 is CAWSVKGAPEGEYF. CDR3 sequence (DNA): TGTGCCTGGAGTGTAAAGGGGGCACCCGAGGGGGAGTACTTC. The rearrangement joins TRBV30 to TRBJ2-7, with 7 bases fitting TRBD1. Germline CDR1 GTSNPN, CDR2 SVGIG (reference sequence). Trimming cost V 0 bases and J 11 bases; bases outside gene matches: 13. The CDR3 length is 14 residues. The variable domain in full, completed from reference TRBV30 and TRBJ2-7, reads SQTIHQWPATLVQPVGSPLSLECTVEGTSNPNLYWYRQAAGRGLQLLFYSVGIGQISSEVPQNLSASRPQDRQFILSSKKLLLSDSGFYLCAWSVKGAPEGEYFGPGTRLTVT.

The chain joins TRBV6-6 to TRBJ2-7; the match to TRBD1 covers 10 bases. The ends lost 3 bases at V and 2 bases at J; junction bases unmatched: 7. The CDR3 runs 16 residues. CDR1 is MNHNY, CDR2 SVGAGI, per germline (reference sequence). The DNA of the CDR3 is TGTGCCAGCAGTTATCCGGGACAGGGGACTACCTACGAGCAGTACTTC. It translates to CASSYPGQGTTYEQYF.

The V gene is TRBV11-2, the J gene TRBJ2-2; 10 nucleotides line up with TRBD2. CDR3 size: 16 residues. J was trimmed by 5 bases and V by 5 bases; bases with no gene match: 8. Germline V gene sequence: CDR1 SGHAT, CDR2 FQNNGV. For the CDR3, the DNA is TGTGCCAGCAGCCGAGCGGGGGGGCCGTATACCGGGGAGCTGTTTTTT. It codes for CASSRAGGPYTGELFF.

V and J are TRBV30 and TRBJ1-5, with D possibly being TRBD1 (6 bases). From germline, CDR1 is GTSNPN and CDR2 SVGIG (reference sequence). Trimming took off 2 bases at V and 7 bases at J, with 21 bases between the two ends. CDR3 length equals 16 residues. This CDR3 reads CAWSSGLQGREQPQHF. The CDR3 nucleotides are TGTGCCTGGAGTAGCGGATTACAGGGAAGGGAACAGCCCCAGCATTTT.

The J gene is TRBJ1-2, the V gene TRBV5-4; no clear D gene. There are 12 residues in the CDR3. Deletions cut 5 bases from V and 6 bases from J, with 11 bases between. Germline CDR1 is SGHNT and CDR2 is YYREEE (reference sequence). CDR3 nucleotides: TGTGCCAGCAGTCTATACGGTAATGGCTACACCTTC. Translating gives CASSLYGNGYTF.

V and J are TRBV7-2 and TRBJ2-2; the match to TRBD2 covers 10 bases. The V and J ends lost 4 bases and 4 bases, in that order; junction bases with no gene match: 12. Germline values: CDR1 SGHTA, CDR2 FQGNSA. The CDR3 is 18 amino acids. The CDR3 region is CASSYPSGGLTPTGELFF. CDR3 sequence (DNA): TGTGCCAGCAGCTACCCTAGCGGGGGTTTAACCCCCACCGGGGAGCTGTTTTTT.

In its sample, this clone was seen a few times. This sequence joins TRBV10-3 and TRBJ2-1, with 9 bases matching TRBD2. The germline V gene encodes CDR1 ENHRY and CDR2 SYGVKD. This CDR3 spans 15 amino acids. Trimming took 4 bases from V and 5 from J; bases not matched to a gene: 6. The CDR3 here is CAISAMGLADNEQFF. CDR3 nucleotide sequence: TGTGCCATCAGTGCGATGGGACTAGCCGACAATGAGCAGTTCTTC.

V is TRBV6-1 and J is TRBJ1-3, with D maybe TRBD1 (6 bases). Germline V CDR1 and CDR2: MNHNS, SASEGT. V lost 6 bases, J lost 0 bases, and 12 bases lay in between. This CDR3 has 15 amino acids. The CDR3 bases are TGTGCCAGCAGAGTGGGGGCCAGCTCTGGAAACACCATATATTTT. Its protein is CASRVGASSGNTIYF.

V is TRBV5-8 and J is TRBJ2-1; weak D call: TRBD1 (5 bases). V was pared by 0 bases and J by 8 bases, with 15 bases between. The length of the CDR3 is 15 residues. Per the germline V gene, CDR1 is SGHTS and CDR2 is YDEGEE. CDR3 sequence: CASSLEQRPQDEQFF. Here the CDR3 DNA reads TGTGCCAGCAGCTTGGAACAGAGGCCACAGGATGAGCAGTTCTTC.

In nucleotides, the CDR3 is TGTGCCAGCAGCTTTGGGGCCTACAATCAGCCCCAGCATTTT. This encodes CASSFGAYNQPQHF. V is TRBV5-8 and J is TRBJ1-5; possible D gene TRBD1, 5 bases. The CDR3 covers 14 residues. Germline V gene sequence: CDR1 SGHTS, CDR2 YDEGEE. Trimming took 2 bases from V and 3 from J, leaving 9 bases between them.

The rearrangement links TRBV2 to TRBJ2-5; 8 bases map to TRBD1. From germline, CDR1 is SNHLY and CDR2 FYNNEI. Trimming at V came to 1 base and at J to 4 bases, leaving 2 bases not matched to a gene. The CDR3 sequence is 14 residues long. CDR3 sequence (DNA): TGTGCCAGCAGTGAAGACAGGGGGAGAGAGACCCAGTACTTC. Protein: CASSEDRGRETQYF.

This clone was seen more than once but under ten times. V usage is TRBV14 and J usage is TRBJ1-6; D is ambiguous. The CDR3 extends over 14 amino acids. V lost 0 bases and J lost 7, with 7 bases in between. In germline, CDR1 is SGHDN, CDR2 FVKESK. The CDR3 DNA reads TGTGCCAGCAGCCAAGAACACCGAAATTCACCCCTCCACTTT. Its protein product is CASSQEHRNSPLHF.

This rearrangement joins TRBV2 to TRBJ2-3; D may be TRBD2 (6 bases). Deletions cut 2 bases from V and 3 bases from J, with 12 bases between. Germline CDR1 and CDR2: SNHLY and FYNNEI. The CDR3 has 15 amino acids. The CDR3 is CASSEILANTDTQYF. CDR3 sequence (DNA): TGTGCCAGCAGTGAAATCCTAGCGAATACAGATACGCAGTATTTT.

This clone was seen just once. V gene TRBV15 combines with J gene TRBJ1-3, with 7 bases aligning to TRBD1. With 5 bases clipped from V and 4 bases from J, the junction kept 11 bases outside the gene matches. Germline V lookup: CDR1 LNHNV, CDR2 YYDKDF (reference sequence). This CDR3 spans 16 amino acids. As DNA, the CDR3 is TGTGCCACCAGCGCTCGACAGGGACAAAAAGGAAACACCATATATTTT. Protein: CATSARQGQKGNTIYF.

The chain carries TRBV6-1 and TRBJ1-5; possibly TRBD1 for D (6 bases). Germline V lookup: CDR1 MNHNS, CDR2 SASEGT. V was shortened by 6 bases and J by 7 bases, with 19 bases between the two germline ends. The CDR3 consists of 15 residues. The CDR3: CASRALRGSIQPQHF. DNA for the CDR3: TGTGCCAGCAGGGCCCTCAGGGGTTCAATCCAGCCCCAGCATTTT.

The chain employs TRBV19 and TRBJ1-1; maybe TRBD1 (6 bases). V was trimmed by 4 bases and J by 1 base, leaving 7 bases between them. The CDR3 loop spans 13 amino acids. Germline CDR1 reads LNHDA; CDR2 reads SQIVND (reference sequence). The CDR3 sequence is CASSTQGNTEAFF. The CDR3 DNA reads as TGTGCCAGTAGTACACAGGGGAACACTGAAGCTTTCTTT.

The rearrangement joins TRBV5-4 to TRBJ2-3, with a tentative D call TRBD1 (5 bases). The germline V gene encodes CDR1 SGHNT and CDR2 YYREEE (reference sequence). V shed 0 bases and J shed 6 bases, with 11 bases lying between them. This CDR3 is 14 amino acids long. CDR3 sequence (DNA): TGTGCCAGCAGCTTGGCGCAGGGTGCGGATACGCAGTATTTT. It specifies CASSLAQGADTQYF.

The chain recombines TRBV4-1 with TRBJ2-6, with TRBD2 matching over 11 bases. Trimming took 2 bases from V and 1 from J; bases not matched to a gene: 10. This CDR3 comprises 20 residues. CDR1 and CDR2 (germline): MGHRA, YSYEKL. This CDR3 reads CASSQPTSGGAYSGANVLTF. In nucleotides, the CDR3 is TGCGCCAGCAGCCAACCCACTAGCGGGGGAGCGTATTCTGGGGCCAACGTCCTGACTTTC.

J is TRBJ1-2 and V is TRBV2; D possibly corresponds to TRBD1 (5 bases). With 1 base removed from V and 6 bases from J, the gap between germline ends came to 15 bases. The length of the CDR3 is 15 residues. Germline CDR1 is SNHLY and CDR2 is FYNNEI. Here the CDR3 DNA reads TGTGCCAGCAGTGAAGAGATGACAGAGCCTCATGGCTACACCTTC. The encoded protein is CASSEEMTEPHGYTF.

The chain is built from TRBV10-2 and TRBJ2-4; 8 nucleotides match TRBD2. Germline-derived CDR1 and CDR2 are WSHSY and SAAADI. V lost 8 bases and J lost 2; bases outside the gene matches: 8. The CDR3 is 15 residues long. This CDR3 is CASRGGEITKNIQYF. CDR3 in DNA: TGCGCCAGCCGGGGGGGGGAGATAACCAAAAACATTCAGTACTTC.

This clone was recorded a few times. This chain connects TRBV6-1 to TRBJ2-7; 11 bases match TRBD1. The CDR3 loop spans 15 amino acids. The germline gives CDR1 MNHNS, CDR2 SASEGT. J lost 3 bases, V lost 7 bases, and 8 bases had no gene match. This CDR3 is CASTERGTGGYEQYF. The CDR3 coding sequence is TGTGCCAGCACTGAGAGGGGGACAGGGGGCTACGAGCAGTACTTC.

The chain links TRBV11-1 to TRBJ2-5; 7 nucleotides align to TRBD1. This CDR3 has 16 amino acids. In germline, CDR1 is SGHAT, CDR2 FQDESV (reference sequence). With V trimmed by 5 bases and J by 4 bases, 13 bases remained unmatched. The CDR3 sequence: CASSIKQQGLGETQYF. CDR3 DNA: TGTGCCAGCAGCATAAAACAACAGGGGCTGGGAGAGACCCAGTACTTC.